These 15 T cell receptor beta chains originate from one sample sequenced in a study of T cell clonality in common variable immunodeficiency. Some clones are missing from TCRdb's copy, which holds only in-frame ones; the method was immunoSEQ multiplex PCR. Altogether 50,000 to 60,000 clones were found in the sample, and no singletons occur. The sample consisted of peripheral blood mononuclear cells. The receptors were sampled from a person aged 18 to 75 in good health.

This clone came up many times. CDR3 DNA (partial): TGTGCCAGCTCACCACTACAGGGTTTAGTGGAAAAA. As protein: CASSPLQGLVEK. The full CDR3 sequence reads CASSPLQGLVEKLFF. The V gene is TRBV18, the J gene TRBJ1-4; D might be TRBD1 (6 bases). The read finishes 3 residues shy of the CDR3 end, and the germline J gene is used to complete it. Germline values: CDR1 KGHSH, CDR2 LQKENI. The CDR3 has 15 residues. V gave up 1 base and J gave up 8 bases, with 14 bases separating them.

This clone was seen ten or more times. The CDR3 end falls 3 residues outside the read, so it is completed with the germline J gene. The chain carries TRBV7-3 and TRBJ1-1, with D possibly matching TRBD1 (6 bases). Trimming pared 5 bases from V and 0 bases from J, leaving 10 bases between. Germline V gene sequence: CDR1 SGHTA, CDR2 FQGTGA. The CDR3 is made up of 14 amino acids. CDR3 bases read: TGTGCCAGCAGCGTGGACAGATTGAACACTGAA. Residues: CASSVDRLNTE. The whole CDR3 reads CASSVDRLNTEAFF.

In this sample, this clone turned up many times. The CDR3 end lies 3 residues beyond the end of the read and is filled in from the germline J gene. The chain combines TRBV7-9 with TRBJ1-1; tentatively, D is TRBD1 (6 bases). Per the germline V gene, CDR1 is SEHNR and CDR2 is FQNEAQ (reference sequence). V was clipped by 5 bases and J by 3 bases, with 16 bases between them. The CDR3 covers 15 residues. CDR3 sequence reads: CASSPGHSPDTEAFF. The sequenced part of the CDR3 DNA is TGTGCCAGCAGCCCGGGACACTCCCCGGACACTGAA.

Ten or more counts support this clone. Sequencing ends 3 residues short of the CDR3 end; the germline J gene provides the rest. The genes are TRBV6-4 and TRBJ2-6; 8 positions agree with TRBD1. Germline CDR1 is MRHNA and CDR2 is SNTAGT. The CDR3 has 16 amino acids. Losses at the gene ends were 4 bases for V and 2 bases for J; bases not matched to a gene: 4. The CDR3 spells CASSARTGPGANVLTF. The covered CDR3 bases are TGTGCCAGCAGTGCCAGGACAGGGCCTGGGGCCAACGTC.

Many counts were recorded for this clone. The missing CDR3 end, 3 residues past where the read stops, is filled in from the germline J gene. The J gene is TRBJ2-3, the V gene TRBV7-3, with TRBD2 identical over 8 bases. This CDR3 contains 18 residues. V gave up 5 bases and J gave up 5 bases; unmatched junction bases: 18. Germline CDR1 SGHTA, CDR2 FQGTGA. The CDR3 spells CASSPIGGGAQGEDTQYF. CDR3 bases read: TGTGCCAGCAGCCCCATCGGGGGGGGAGCGCAGGGTGAAGATACG.

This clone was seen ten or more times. The CDR3 sequence is CSAVGTAAPDVAEAFF. The covered CDR3 bases are TGCAGTGCTGTTGGGACAGCAGCTCCGGACGTGGCTGAA. The chain is built from TRBV20-1 and TRBJ1-1; 7 positions agree with TRBD1. The read stops 3 residues short of the end of the CDR3; the missing end is completed from the germline J gene. Germline assignment: CDR1 DFQATT and CDR2 SNEGSKA (reference sequence). The CDR3 totals 16 residues. With V trimmed by 5 bases and J by 6 bases, 18 bases remained unmatched.

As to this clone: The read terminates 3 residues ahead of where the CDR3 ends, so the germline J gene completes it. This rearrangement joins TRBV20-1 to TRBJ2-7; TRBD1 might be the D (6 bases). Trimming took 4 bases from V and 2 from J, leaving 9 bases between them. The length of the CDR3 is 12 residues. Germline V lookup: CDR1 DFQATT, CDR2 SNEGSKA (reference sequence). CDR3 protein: CSAKGVAYEQYF. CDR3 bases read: TGCAGTGCTAAGGGGGTCGCCTACGAG.

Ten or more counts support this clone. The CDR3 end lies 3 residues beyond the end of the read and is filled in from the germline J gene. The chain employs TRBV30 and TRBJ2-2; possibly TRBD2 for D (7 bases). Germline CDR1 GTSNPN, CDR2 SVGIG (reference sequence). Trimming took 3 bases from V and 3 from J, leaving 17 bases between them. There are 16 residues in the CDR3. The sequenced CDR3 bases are TGTGCCTGGAGGAAGGGGGGGCGGACACACACCGGGGAG. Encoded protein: CAWRKGGRTHTGE. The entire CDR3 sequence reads CAWRKGGRTHTGELFF.

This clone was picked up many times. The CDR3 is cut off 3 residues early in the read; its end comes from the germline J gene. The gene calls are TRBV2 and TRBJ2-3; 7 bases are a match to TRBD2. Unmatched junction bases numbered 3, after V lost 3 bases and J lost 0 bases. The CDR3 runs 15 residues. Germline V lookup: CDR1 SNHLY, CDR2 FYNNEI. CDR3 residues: CASSDGGGSTDTQYF. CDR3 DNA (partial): TGTGCCAGCAGTGATGGCGGGGGTAGCACAGATACG.

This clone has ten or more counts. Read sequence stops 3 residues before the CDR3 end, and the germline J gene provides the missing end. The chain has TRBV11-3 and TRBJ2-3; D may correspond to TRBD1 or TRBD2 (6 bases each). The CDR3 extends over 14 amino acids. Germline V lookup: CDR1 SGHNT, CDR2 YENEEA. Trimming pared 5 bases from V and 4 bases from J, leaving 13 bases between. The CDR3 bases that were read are TGTGCCAGCAGCCCAGGAGGGGGATCAGATACG. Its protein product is CASSPGGGSDT. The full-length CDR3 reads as CASSPGGGSDTQYF. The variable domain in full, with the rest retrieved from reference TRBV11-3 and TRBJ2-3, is EAGVVQSPRYKIIEKKQPVAFWCNPISGHNTLYWYLQNLGQGPELLIRYENEEAVDDSQLPKDRFSAERLKGVDSTLKIQPAELGDSAVYLCASSPGGGSDTQYFGPGTRLTVL.

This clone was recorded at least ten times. The chain's CDR3 is CSGIDSREQYF. The covered CDR3 bases are TGCAGCGGGATAGACTCTCGCGAG. The chain joins TRBV29-1 to TRBJ2-7; D ambiguous. With the read ending 3 residues before the CDR3 end, the germline J gene is used to fill in that end. The CDR3 contains 11 residues. Germline V gene lookup returns CDR1 SQVTM and CDR2 ANQGSEA. V lost 7 bases to trimming and J lost 6 bases, with 13 bases between them.

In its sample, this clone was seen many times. CDR3 bases read: TGTGCCAGCAGTCCGGGCACTAGCGGGTGGGATACG. This encodes CASSPGTSGWDT. The full CDR3 sequence reads CASSPGTSGWDTQYF. The chain has TRBV6-2 or TRBV6-3 and TRBJ2-3; 9 bases map to TRBD2. The read gets to within 3 residues of the CDR3 end, and the germline J gene fills in the rest. There are 15 residues in the CDR3. V shed 5 bases and J 6 bases; nucleotides not matched to a gene: 9. Germline lookup yields CDR1 MNHEY and CDR2 SVGEGT.

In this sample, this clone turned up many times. The chain's CDR3 is CASRYRSLDNYGYTF. Partial CDR3 DNA: TGTGCCAGTAGATACCGGTCGCTCGATAACTATGGC. The V and J genes are TRBV19 and TRBJ1-2, with D uncertain. The CDR3 end lies 3 residues beyond the end of the read and is filled in from the germline J gene. CDR1 is LNHDA, CDR2 SQIVND, per germline (reference sequence). V lost 6 bases and J 1 base, leaving 15 bases between the germline ends. The CDR3 length is 15 residues.

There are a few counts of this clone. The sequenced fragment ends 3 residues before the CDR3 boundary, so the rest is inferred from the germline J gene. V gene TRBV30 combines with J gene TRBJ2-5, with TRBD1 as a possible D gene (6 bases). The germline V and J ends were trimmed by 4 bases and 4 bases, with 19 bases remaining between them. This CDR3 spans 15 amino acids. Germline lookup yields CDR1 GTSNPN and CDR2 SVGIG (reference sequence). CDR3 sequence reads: CAWNSGTSSGETQYF. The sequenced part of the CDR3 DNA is TGTGCCTGGAACTCCGGGACAAGCAGCGGAGAGACC.

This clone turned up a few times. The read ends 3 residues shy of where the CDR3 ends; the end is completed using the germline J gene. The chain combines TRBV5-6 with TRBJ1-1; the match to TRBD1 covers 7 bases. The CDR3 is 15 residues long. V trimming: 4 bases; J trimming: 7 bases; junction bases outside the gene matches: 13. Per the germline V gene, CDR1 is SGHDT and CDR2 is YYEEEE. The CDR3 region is CASSGETGQVGEAFF. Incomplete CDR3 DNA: TGTGCCAGCAGCGGTGAAACCGGACAGGTGGGTGAA.